This T cell receptor beta chain was profiled in a study of human T cells and chemical hapten exposure. Broader study findings: There was no change with DPC sensitization in TCRs above 1 in 1000 frequency.

Individual cDNA molecules had unique molecular identifiers attached to them by the library. Via MiXCR, TCRdb re-called the RACE reads, giving one row per CDR3 protein. The table lists about 130,000 distinct CDR3 sequences, about 8.2% of them singletons. On this clonotype: The antigen is not known. Compared with germline, one end of the junction differs, possibly owing to a read error.

The CDR3 extends over 13 amino acids. From germline, CDR1 is LGHNA and CDR2 YNFKEQ. The time point is: healthy volunteer bleed at 2 weeks. Unfractionated whole blood served as the source for total RNA extraction. The specimen was whole blood. This clonotype was sampled from a male donor in good health. Some clones in this sample may be carry-over from other donors' samples. This chain links TRBV4-2 with TRBJ1-2; TRBD1 matches at 8 bases. This CDR3 reads CASSPDRDAGCTF. The CDR3 DNA follows: TGTGCCAGCAGCCCGGACAGGGATGCTGGCTGCACCTTC.